These 15 T cell receptor beta chains came from one sample sequenced in a study of vaccination and CD4 T cells after COVID-19. Treatment specified: 10-day PBMC culture with coronavirus spike peptide pools or control peptides (ViraFEST assay). The unexposed donor provided CD4+ T cells, which were taken before the COVID-19 pandemic (2011-2018). The Oncomine TCR Beta short-read assay was applied to DNA of cultured CD4+ T cells. Researchers extracted genomic DNA from CD4+ T cells that had been cultured. TCRdb re-called the PCR reads through MiXCR, storing one row per CDR3 protein. The sample has roughly 10,000 distinct CDR3 sequences; approximately 30% are singletons. Their cognate antigens are unknown. The sample comprised CD4+ T cells from blood, cultured in vitro. Receptors were obtained from a human donor in good health.

This sequence joins TRBV5-4 and TRBJ2-5; 8 bases are shared with TRBD2. After removal of 3 bases from V and 2 bases from J, the junction contained 6 bases not matched to a gene. The CDR3 consists of 15 residues. Germline CDR1 is SGHNT and CDR2 is YYREEE (reference sequence). The CDR3 nucleotides read TGTGCCAGCAGCTCCAAAGCGGGAGTTCAAGAGACCCAGTACTTC. Its translation is CASSSKAGVQETQYF.

The chain uses TRBV6-1 and TRBJ2-1, with D perhaps matching TRBD2 (5 bases). V lost 7 bases and J 7 bases, leaving 11 bases between the germline ends. The CDR3 extends over 12 amino acids. In germline, CDR1 is MNHNS, CDR2 SASEGT. This CDR3 is CASTSSGNEQFF. CDR3 nucleotide sequence: TGTGCCAGCACCTCTTCGGGAAATGAGCAGTTCTTC.

This clonotype came up a few times. V is TRBV20-1 and J is TRBJ1-5; 10 nucleotides agree with TRBD1. This CDR3 has 15 residues. Germline V CDR1 and CDR2: DFQATT, SNEGSKA (reference sequence). J gave up 5 bases and V 1 base, and 5 bases lay outside the gene matches. DNA of the CDR3: TGCAGTGCTAGAGCCACCGGGACAGGGGATCAGCCCCAGCATTTT. It yields the protein CSARATGTGDQPQHF.

The chain is built from TRBV15 and TRBJ2-5; the match to TRBD2 covers 14 bases. Germline lookup yields CDR1 LNHNV and CDR2 YYDKDF (reference sequence). Germline trimming cut 1 base from V and 2 bases from J; bases unmatched to any gene: 3. The CDR3 runs 17 residues. The CDR3 region has the DNA TGTGCCACCAGCAGAGGGGGACTAGCGGGAGCGCAAGAGACCCAGTACTTC. Translated: CATSRGGLAGAQETQYF. The complete variable domain, with remaining parts taken from reference TRBV15 and TRBJ2-5, reads DAMVIQNPRYQVTQFGKPVTLSCSQTLNHNVMYWYQQKSSQAPKLLFHYYDKDFNNEADTPDNFQSRRPNTSFCFLDIRSPGLGDTAMYLCATSRGGLAGAQETQYFGPGTRLLVL.

A few counts support this clonotype. The chain links TRBV20-1 to TRBJ2-2; TRBD2 aligns across 10 bases. This CDR3 spans 15 amino acids. Germline CDR1 is DFQATT and CDR2 is SNEGSKA (reference sequence). The CDR3 is CSGLAGGSNTGELFF. The CDR3 DNA follows: TGCAGCGGTTTAGCGGGAGGCTCTAACACCGGGGAGCTGTTTTTT.

This clonotype turned up a few times. The chain has TRBV7-2 and TRBJ1-2; D remains ambiguous. The CDR3 is made up of 15 amino acids. V was pared by 1 base and J by 1 base, with 10 bases between. CDR1 SGHTA and CDR2 FQGNSA come from the germline V gene. For the CDR3, the DNA is TGTGCCAGCAGCTTAGGGGCTGGGGATAACTATGGCTACACCTTC. Amino acids: CASSLGAGDNYGYTF.

This clonotype has a handful of counts. The rearrangement links TRBV20-1 to TRBJ2-5; D is unresolved. CDR3 length equals 15 residues. Per the germline V gene, CDR1 is DFQATT and CDR2 is SNEGSKA (reference sequence). Trimming shortened V by 0 bases and J by 1 base, and 12 bases separated the two germline ends. The CDR3 DNA is TGCAGTGCTAGAGATTATGGGCACGTCCAAGAGACCCAGTACTTC. Translated: CSARDYGHVQETQYF.

The rearrangement uses TRBV7-9 and TRBJ1-5; D may be TRBD1 (6 bases). This CDR3 has 14 amino acids. Germline V gives CDR1 SEHNR, CDR2 FQNEAQ (reference sequence). Deletions cut 5 bases from V and 4 bases from J, with 12 bases between. The CDR3 here is CASSLDSINQPQHF. CDR3 nucleotides: TGTGCCAGCAGCCTGGACAGCATAAATCAGCCCCAGCATTTT. Using reference TRBV7-9 and TRBJ1-5 for the parts outside the CDR3, the full variable domain is DTGVSQNPRHKITKRGQNVTFRCDPISEHNRLYWYRQTLGQGPEFLTYFQNEAQLEKSRLLSDRFSAERPKGSFSTLEIQRTEQGDSAMYLCASSLDSINQPQHFGDGTRLSIL.

This clonotype was counted a few times. The chain employs TRBV27 and TRBJ2-1; TRBD2 agrees at 8 bases. From germline, CDR1 is MNHEY and CDR2 SMNVEV (reference sequence). CDR3 size: 16 residues. J was trimmed by 4 bases and V by 4 bases; bases with no gene match: 9. Written as DNA, the CDR3 is TGTGCCAGCAGTTCCCCGGGGGGGAGCGGATACAATGAGCAGTTCTTC. Translating it yields CASSSPGGSGYNEQFF.

The rearrangement joins TRBV6-1 to TRBJ1-1, with D tentatively TRBD1 (6 bases). Trimming cost V 7 bases and J 0 bases, with 9 bases left between them. The CDR3 runs 13 residues. Germline lookup yields CDR1 MNHNS and CDR2 SASEGT. The CDR3: CASTGQMNTEAFF. CDR3 nucleotides: TGTGCCAGCACCGGACAGATGAACACTGAAGCTTTCTTT.

The chain has TRBV2 and TRBJ1-5; 10 bases fit TRBD1. The V gene end was trimmed by 5 bases and the J gene end by 1 base; junction bases not matched to a gene: 8. Germline lookup yields CDR1 SNHLY and CDR2 FYNNEI. This CDR3 is 17 amino acids long. The CDR3 protein is CASSLRTGGRSNQPQHF. CDR3 in DNA: TGTGCCAGCAGTCTTAGGACAGGGGGAAGAAGCAATCAGCCCCAGCATTTT.

This clonotype has just a few counts. V gene TRBV29-1 combines with J gene TRBJ2-1; D may be TRBD1 (5 bases). V shed 4 bases and J shed 6 bases, with 22 bases lying between them. This CDR3 has 16 residues. The germline V gene encodes CDR1 SQVTM and CDR2 ANQGSEA. This CDR3 reads CSVVGALTAFGNEQFF. The CDR3 nucleotides are TGCAGCGTTGTAGGGGCTTTGACCGCTTTCGGCAATGAGCAGTTCTTC.

This clonotype showed up just a few times. The V call is TRBV19, the J call TRBJ1-1; tentative D call: TRBD1 (5 bases). Germline loops: CDR1 LNHDA, CDR2 SQIVND (reference sequence). The CDR3 totals 17 residues. The ends were cut back, 4 bases at V and 0 bases at J, with 18 bases in the middle. The CDR3 protein is CASSKGSGVAVNTEAFF. In nucleotides, the CDR3 is TGTGCCAGTAGTAAGGGCTCGGGGGTCGCCGTGAACACTGAAGCTTTCTTT. The whole variable domain, remainder taken from reference TRBV19 and TRBJ1-1, is DGGITQSPKYLFRKEGQNVTLSCEQNLNHDAMYWYRQDPGQGLRLIYYSQIVNDFQKGDIAEGYSVSREKKESFPLTVTSAQKNPTAFYLCASSKGSGVAVNTEAFFGQGTRLTVV.

This clonotype has more than one count but fewer than ten. The chain uses TRBV10-3 and TRBJ2-2, with D hard to call. The CDR3 contains 11 residues. Germline V gene sequence: CDR1 ENHRY, CDR2 SYGVKD. V lost 6 bases to trimming and J lost 6 bases, with 5 bases between them. The CDR3 region is CAIRGSGELFF. The CDR3 nucleotides read TGTGCCATCAGAGGGTCCGGGGAGCTGTTTTTT.

This clonotype was observed a few times. The chain couples TRBV28 to TRBJ1-1; 7 bases align to TRBD1. Germline CDR1 reads MDHEN; CDR2 reads SYDVKM. J gave up 5 bases and V 11 bases, and 5 bases lay outside the gene matches. The CDR3 runs 11 residues. DNA for the CDR3: TGTGCCGGAGGGGGCTTTACTGAAGCTTTCTTT. Residues: CAGGGFTEAFF.